This entry features one T cell receptor (beta chain) sequence. This sample was taken from a study of T cell responses to AZD1222 COVID-19 vaccine. Germline V gives CDR1 SGHRS, CDR2 YFSETQ. The germline V and J ends were trimmed by 0 bases and 6 bases, with 12 bases remaining between them. CDR3 length equals 15 residues. Sequencing was performed with immunoSEQ multiplex PCR; in TCRdb, only in-frame clones are kept and a portion is missing. The table includes over 85,000 clones, over 85% detected once. The sequencing here drew on peripheral blood, taken 28 days after the second AZD1222 dose. The receptor's source is an adult who received the AZD1222 COVID-19 vaccine. The chain recombines TRBV5-1 with TRBJ2-2, with D unresolved. CDR3: CASSLDPPPAGELFF. In nucleotides, the CDR3 is TGCGCCAGCAGCTTGGACCCTCCACCGGCCGGGGAGCTGTTTTTT. Full variable domain (rest looked up from reference TRBV5-1 and TRBJ2-2): KAGVTQTPRYLIKTRGQQVTLSCSPISGHRSVSWYQQTPGQGLQFLFEYFSETQRNKGNFPGRFSGRQFSNSRSEMNVSTLELGDSALYLCASSLDPPPAGELFFGEGSRLTVL.